These T cell receptor beta chains were read from a single sample in a study of blood T cells in healthy people across ages. Using its own MiXCR run on the 5' RACE reads, TCRdb lists one record per CDR3 protein. Here the sample spans about 830,000 distinct CDR3 sequences, roughly 60% being singletons. What was sequenced was blood. The receptors were gathered from a man aged 25 to 40 in good health. CDR3s include the opening cysteine and the closing phenylalanine or tryptophan. A D gene is named only where the DNA matches it firmly. Only some rows state a clone size, as once, few, many or a class for expanded clones.

j_call: TRBJ2-3
d_call: .
clone_size: .
v_call: TRBV12-3/TRBV12-4
cdr3_nt: TGTGCCAGCAGGGGGACTTATATCACAGATACGCAGTATTTT
cdr3_aa: CASRGTYITDTQYF

j_call: TRBJ2-1
d_call: .
clone_size: .
v_call: TRBV7-8
cdr3_nt: TGTGCCAGCAGCAGCAGGGGGGACTACAATGAGCAGTTCTTC
cdr3_aa: CASSSRGDYNEQFF

j_call: TRBJ2-7
d_call: .
clone_size: .
v_call: TRBV4-3
cdr3_nt: TGCGCCAGCAGCCCAAGACTGGGTTTCTACGAGCAGTACTTC
cdr3_aa: CASSPRLGFYEQYF

j_call: TRBJ2-7
d_call: TRBD1
clone_size: .
v_call: TRBV29-1
cdr3_nt: TGCAGCGTTCGACAGGGACGACAAACCCAGTACTTC
cdr3_aa: CSVRQGRQTQYF

j_call: TRBJ1-1
d_call: .
clone_size: .
v_call: TRBV10-3
cdr3_nt: TGTGCCATCAGTGAATACCGGGACGGGACCATGAACACTGAAGCTTTCTTT
cdr3_aa: CAISEYRDGTMNTEAFF

j_call: TRBJ2-7
d_call: TRBD1
clone_size: .
v_call: TRBV29-1
cdr3_nt: TGCAGCGTTAAGACAGGGCGTGTCGACGAGCAGTACTTC
cdr3_aa: CSVKTGRVDEQYF

j_call: TRBJ1-1
d_call: TRBD1
clone_size: .
v_call: TRBV7-2
cdr3_nt: TGTGCCAGCAGCCCCAACCGGGACAGGGGCCCTTTCTTT
cdr3_aa: CASSPNRDRGPFF

j_call: TRBJ1-6
d_call: TRBD1
clone_size: .
v_call: TRBV20-1
cdr3_nt: TGCAGTGCTAGACGCAGGGGGATCGATTCACCCCTCCACTTT
cdr3_aa: CSARRRGIDSPLHF

j_call: TRBJ2-3
d_call: .
clone_size: .
v_call: TRBV24-1
cdr3_nt: TGTGCCACCAGTGTCGCGGGGAGCACAGATACGCAGTATTTT
cdr3_aa: CATSVAGSTDTQYF

j_call: TRBJ1-2
d_call: .
clone_size: .
v_call: TRBV2
cdr3_nt: TGTGCCAGCAGCGCCGACAGAATTAACTATGGCTACACCTTC
cdr3_aa: CASSADRINYGYTF

j_call: TRBJ2-3
d_call: TRBD2
clone_size: .
v_call: TRBV6-5
cdr3_nt: TGTGCCAGCAGTGTAGCGGGGGCAGATACGCAGTATTTT
cdr3_aa: CASSVAGADTQYF

j_call: TRBJ2-3
d_call: .
clone_size: .
v_call: TRBV6-5
cdr3_nt: TGTGCCAGCAGTTACTCGACTGCCATAGCGACAGATACGCAGTATTTT
cdr3_aa: CASSYSTAIATDTQYF

j_call: TRBJ2-1
d_call: .
clone_size: .
v_call: TRBV6-2/TRBV6-3
cdr3_nt: TGTGCCAGCAGTTACTCGACGGAGCGTGAGCAGTTCTTC
cdr3_aa: CASSYSTEREQFF

j_call: TRBJ2-3
d_call: TRBD1
clone_size: .
v_call: TRBV10-3
cdr3_nt: TGTGCCATCAGTCCCGGGACAGGGGGAGGCACAGATACGCAGTATTTT
cdr3_aa: CAISPGTGGGTDTQYF

j_call: TRBJ2-7
d_call: .
clone_size: .
v_call: TRBV7-9
cdr3_nt: TGTGCCAGCAGCTTAGAGGGCAGGCCAACCTACGAGCAGTACTTC
cdr3_aa: CASSLEGRPTYEQYF

j_call: TRBJ2-1
d_call: TRBD2
clone_size: .
v_call: TRBV3-1
cdr3_nt: TGTGCCAGCAGCCCCGGGACTAGCGTACGTGAGCAGTTCTTC
cdr3_aa: CASSPGTSVREQFF

j_call: TRBJ2-7
d_call: .
clone_size: .
v_call: TRBV6-6
cdr3_nt: TGTGCCAGCAGTTACGGCCAGGCAGGCAGCTCCTACGAGCAGTACTTC
cdr3_aa: CASSYGQAGSSYEQYF

j_call: TRBJ2-7
d_call: TRBD2
clone_size: .
v_call: TRBV7-2
cdr3_nt: TGTGCCAGCAGCACTAGCGGGGGGATTTACGAGCAGTACTTC
cdr3_aa: CASSTSGGIYEQYF

j_call: TRBJ1-2
d_call: .
clone_size: .
v_call: TRBV7-2
cdr3_nt: TGTGCCAGCAGCTTAGCGGGTGCAAGCTACTACTATGGCTACACCTTC
cdr3_aa: CASSLAGASYYYGYTF

j_call: TRBJ2-7
d_call: .
clone_size: .
v_call: TRBV9
cdr3_nt: TGTGCCAGCAGCGTAGCCAGGAACTCCTACGAGCAGTACTTC
cdr3_aa: CASSVARNSYEQYF

j_call: TRBJ2-5
d_call: .
clone_size: .
v_call: TRBV7-2
cdr3_nt: TGTGCCAGCAGCTTAAGGGGGAATTATCAAGAGACCCAGTACTTC
cdr3_aa: CASSLRGNYQETQYF

j_call: TRBJ1-5
d_call: TRBD1
clone_size: .
v_call: TRBV20-1
cdr3_nt: TGCAGTGCAACCCCGGACAGGGGCAATAAGCCCCAGCATTTT
cdr3_aa: CSATPDRGNKPQHF

j_call: TRBJ2-5
d_call: .
clone_size: .
v_call: TRBV18
cdr3_nt: TGTGCCAGCTCACACGATTCTAGCGAGAAGACCCAGTACTTC
cdr3_aa: CASSHDSSEKTQYF

j_call: TRBJ2-3
d_call: TRBD2
clone_size: .
v_call: TRBV20-1
cdr3_nt: TGCAGTGCTAGAAGACTAGCGGGGGGACAAGATACGCAGTATTTT
cdr3_aa: CSARRLAGGQDTQYF

j_call: TRBJ2-3
d_call: .
clone_size: many
v_call: TRBV12-3/TRBV12-4
cdr3_nt: TGTGCCAGCAGTTTAACCGGCAGAACTAGCACAGATACGCAGTATTTT
cdr3_aa: CASSLTGRTSTDTQYF

j_call: TRBJ2-4
d_call: .
clone_size: once
v_call: TRBV2
cdr3_nt: TGTGCCAGCAGGGTCCAGGGTCCGTGGGAGTACTTC
cdr3_aa: CASRVQGPWEYF

j_call: TRBJ2-7
d_call: TRBD1
clone_size: .
v_call: TRBV5-5
cdr3_nt: TGTGCCAGCAGCTTGGTCCAGGGGGCGCATAACGAGCAGTACTTC
cdr3_aa: CASSLVQGAHNEQYF

j_call: TRBJ1-2
d_call: .
clone_size: .
v_call: TRBV6-5
cdr3_nt: TGTGCCAGCAGGACCCAGCCTAACTATGGCTACACCTTC
cdr3_aa: CASRTQPNYGYTF

j_call: TRBJ2-5
d_call: .
clone_size: .
v_call: TRBV25-1
cdr3_nt: TGTGCCAGCAGTGCCCGGAACAAAGAGACCCAGTACTTC
cdr3_aa: CASSARNKETQYF

j_call: TRBJ2-5
d_call: TRBD2
clone_size: .
v_call: TRBV4-3
cdr3_nt: TGCGCCAGCAGCCAAGGGGGACTAGCGGGTCAGGAGACCCAGTACTTC
cdr3_aa: CASSQGGLAGQETQYF

j_call: TRBJ2-5
d_call: TRBD2
clone_size: .
v_call: TRBV14
cdr3_nt: TGTGCCAGCAGCCCCCGCGGGGGTCCGGGGCAGTACTTC
cdr3_aa: CASSPRGGPGQYF

j_call: TRBJ2-3
d_call: TRBD1
clone_size: few
v_call: TRBV7-2
cdr3_nt: TGTGCCAGCAGCTTCCGGGACAGGGGTCCAGATACGCAGTATTTT
cdr3_aa: CASSFRDRGPDTQYF